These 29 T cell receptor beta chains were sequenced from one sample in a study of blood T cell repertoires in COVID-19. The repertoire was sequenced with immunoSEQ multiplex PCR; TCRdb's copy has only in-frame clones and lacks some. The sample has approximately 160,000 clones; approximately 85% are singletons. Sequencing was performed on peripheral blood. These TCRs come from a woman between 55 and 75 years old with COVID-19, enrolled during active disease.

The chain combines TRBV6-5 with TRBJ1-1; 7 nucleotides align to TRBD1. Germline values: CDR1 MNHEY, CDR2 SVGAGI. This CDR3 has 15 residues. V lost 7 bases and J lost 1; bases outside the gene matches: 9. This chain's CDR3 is CASTQGTLGNTEAFF. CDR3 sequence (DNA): TGTGCCAGCACACAGGGGACGTTGGGGAACACTGAAGCTTTCTTT.

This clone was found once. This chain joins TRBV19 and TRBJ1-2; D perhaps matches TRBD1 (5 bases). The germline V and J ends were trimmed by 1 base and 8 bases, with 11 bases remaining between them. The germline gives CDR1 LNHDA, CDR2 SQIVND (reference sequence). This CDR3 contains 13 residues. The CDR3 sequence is CASSIVQGRGYTF. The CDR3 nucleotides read TGTGCCAGTAGTATAGTCCAGGGAAGAGGCTACACCTTC.

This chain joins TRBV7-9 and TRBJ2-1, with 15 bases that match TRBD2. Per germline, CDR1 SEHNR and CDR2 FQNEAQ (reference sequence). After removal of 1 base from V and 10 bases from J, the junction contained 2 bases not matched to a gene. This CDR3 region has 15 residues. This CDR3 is CASSLGGTSGREQFF. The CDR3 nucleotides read TGTGCCAGCAGCTTAGGTGGGACTAGCGGGAGGGAGCAGTTCTTC.

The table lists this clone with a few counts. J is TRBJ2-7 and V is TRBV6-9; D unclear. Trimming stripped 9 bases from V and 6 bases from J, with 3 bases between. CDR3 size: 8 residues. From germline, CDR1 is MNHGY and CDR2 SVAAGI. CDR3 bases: TGTGCCAGGGCCGAGCAGTACTTC. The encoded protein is CARAEQYF.

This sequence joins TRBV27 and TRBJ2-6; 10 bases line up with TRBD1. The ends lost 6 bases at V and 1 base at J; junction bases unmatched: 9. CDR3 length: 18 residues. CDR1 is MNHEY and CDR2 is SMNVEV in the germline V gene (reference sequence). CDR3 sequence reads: CASRKPGQGFSGANVLTF. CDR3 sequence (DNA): TGTGCCAGCAGAAAACCGGGACAGGGGTTTTCTGGGGCCAACGTCCTGACTTTC. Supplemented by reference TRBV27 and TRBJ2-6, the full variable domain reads EAQVTQNPRYLITVTGKKLTVTCSQNMNHEYMSWYRQDPGLGLRQIYYSMNVEVTDKGDVPEGYKVSRKEKRNFPLILESPSPNQTSLYFCASRKPGQGFSGANVLTFGAGSRLTVL.

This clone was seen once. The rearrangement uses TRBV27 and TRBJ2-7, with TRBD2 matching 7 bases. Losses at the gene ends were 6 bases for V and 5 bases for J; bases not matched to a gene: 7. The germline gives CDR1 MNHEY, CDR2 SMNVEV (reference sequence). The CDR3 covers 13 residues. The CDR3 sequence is CASRNRGSNEQYF. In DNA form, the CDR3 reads TGTGCCAGCAGAAATCGCGGGAGCAACGAGCAGTACTTC.

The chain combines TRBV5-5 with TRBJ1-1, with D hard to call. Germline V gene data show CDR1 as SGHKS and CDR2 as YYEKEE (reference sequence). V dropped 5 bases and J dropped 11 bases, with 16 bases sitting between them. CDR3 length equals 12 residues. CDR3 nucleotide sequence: TGTGCCAGCAGTCACGAGACTGGGTCCGCTTTCTTT. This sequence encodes CASSHETGSAFF.

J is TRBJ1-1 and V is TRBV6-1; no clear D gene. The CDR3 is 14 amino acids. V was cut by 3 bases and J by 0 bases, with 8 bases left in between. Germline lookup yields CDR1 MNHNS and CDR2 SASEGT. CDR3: CASSDRSLNTEAFF. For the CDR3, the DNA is TGTGCCAGCAGTGACCGGTCCCTGAACACTGAAGCTTTCTTT.

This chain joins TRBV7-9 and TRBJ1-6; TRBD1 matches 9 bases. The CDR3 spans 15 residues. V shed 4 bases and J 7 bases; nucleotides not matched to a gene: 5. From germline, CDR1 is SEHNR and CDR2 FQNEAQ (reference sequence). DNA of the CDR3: TGTGCCAGCAGCTCCCGGGACAGGGACAATTCACCCCTCCACTTT. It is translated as CASSSRDRDNSPLHF.

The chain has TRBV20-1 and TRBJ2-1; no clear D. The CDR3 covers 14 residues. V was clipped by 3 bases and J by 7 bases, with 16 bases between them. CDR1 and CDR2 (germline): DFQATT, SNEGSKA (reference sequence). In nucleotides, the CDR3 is TGCAGTGCTAGTCGAGAGAGTCTGAGAAATGAGCAGTTCTTC. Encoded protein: CSASRESLRNEQFF.

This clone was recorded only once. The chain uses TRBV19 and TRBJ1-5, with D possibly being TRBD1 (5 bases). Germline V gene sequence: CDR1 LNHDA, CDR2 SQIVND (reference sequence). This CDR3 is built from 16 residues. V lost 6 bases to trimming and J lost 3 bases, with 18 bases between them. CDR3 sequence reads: CASRPGEGGNNQPQHF. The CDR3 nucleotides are TGTGCCAGTAGGCCGGGGGAGGGTGGTAACAATCAGCCCCAGCATTTT.

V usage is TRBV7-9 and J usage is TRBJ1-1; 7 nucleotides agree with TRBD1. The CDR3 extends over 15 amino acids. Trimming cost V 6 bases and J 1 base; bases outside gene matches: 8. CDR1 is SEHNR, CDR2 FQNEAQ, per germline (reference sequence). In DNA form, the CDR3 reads TGTGCCAGCAGTCGACAGGGTCTGGCGAACACTGAAGCTTTCTTT. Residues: CASSRQGLANTEAFF.

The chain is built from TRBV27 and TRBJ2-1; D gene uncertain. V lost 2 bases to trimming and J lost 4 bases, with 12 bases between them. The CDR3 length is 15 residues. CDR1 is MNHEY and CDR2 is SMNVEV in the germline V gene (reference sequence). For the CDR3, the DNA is TGTGCCAGCAGTTTAGGTGCGATGAATTACAATGAGCAGTTCTTC. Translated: CASSLGAMNYNEQFF.

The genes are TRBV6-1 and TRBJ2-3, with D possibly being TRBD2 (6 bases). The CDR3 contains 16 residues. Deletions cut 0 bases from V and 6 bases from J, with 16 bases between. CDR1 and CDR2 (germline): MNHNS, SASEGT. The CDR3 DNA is TGTGCCAGCAGTGAAGCGCAAGGGGACTCGAGGGATACGCAGTATTTT. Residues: CASSEAQGDSRDTQYF.

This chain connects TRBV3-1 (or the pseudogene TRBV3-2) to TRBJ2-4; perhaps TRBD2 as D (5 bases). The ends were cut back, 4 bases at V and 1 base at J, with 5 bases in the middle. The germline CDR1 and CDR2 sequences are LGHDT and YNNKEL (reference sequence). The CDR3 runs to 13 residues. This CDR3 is CASSRGAKNIQYF. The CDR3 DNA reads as TGTGCCAGCAGCCGAGGGGCCAAAAACATTCAGTACTTC.

CDR3 nucleotides: TGTGCCACCAGTGAGGGGACAGGGAAAGGCAATCAGCCCCAGCATTTT. Translated, it gives CATSEGTGKGNQPQHF. The V call is TRBV24-1, the J call TRBJ1-5; 9 bases agree with TRBD1. Germline V gives CDR1 KGHDR, CDR2 SFDVKD. The CDR3 contains 16 residues. The V segment lost 4 bases and the J segment 2 bases; nucleotides outside the gene matches: 5.

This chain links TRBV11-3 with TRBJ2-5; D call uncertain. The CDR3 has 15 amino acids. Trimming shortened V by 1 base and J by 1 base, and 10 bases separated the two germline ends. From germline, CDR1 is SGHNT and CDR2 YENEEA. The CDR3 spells CASSLGGSIQETQYF. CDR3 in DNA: TGTGCCAGCAGCTTAGGTGGCTCAATCCAAGAGACCCAGTACTTC.

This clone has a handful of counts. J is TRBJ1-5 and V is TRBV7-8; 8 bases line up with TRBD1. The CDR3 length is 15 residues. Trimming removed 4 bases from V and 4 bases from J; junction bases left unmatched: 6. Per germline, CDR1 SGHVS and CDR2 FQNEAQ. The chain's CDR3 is CASSSPGQVNQPQHF. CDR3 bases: TGTGCCAGCAGCTCTCCGGGACAGGTGAATCAGCCCCAGCATTTT.

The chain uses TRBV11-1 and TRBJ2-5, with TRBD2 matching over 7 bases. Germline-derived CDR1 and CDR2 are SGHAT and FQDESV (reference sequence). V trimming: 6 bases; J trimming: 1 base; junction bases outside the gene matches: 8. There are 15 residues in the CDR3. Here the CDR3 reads CASRGLAGFQETQYF. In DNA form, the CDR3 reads TGTGCCAGCAGGGGATTAGCGGGTTTCCAAGAGACCCAGTACTTC.

This chain's CDR3 is CASSKSGTEGLYGGYTF. In DNA, the CDR3 is TGTGCCAGCAGCAAATCCGGGACAGAGGGGCTATACGGTGGCTACACCTTC. The rearrangement links TRBV9 to TRBJ1-2, with 7 positions matching TRBD1. The CDR3 totals 17 residues. Trimming cost V 4 bases and J 7 bases; bases outside gene matches: 19. Germline V lookup: CDR1 SGDLS, CDR2 YYNGEE.

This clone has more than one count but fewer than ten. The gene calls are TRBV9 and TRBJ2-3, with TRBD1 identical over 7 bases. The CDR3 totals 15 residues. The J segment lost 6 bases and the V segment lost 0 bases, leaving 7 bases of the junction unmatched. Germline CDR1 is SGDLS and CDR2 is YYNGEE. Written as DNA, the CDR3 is TGTGCCAGCAGCGTAGTAGCGACAGGGCGGGATACGCAGTATTTT. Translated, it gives CASSVVATGRDTQYF.

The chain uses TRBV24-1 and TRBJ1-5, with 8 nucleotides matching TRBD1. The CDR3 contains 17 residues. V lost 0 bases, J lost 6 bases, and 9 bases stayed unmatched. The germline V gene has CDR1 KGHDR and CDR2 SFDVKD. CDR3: CATSDLRTGWWSQPQHF. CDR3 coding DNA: TGTGCCACCAGTGATTTGAGGACAGGGTGGTGGAGTCAGCCCCAGCATTTT.

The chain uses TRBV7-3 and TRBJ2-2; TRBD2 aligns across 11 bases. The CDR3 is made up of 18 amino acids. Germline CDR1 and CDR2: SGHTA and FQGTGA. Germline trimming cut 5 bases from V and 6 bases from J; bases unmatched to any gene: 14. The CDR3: CASSGTTSGMDMSGELFF. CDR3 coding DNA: TGTGCCAGCAGCGGGACGACTAGCGGGATGGATATGTCCGGGGAGCTGTTTTTT.

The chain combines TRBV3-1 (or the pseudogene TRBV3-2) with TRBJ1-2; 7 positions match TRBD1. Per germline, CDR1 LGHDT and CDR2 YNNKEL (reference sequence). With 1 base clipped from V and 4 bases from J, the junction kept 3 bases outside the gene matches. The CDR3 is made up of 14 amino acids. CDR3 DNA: TGTGCCAGCAGCCAAGGGTCAGGGGGCTATGGCTACACCTTC. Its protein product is CASSQGSGGYGYTF.

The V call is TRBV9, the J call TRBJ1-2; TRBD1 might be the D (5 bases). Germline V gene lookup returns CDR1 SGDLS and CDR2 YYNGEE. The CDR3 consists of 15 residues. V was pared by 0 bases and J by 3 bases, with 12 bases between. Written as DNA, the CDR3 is TGTGCCAGCAGCGTAGATCAGGGAACTGACTATGGCTACACCTTC. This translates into CASSVDQGTDYGYTF.

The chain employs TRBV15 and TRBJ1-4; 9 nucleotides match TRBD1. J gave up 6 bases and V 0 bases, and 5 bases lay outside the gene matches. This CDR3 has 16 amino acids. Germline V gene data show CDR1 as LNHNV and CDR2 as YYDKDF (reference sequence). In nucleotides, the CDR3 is TGTGCCACCAGCAGAGATGGGACAGGGAGTTATGAAAAACTGTTTTTT. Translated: CATSRDGTGSYEKLFF.

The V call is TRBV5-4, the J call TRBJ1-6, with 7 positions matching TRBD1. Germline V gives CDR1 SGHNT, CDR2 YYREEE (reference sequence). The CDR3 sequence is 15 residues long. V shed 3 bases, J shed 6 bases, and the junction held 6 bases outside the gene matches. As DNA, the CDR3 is TGTGCCAGCAGCTCACAGACAGGGTCTAATTCACCCCTCCACTTT. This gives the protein CASSSQTGSNSPLHF.

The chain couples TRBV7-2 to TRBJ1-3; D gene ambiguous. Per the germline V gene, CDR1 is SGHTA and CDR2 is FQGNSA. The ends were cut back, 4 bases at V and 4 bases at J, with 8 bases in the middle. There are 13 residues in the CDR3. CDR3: CASSSRLGNTIYF. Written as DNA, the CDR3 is TGTGCCAGCAGCTCCCGTTTAGGAAACACCATATATTTT. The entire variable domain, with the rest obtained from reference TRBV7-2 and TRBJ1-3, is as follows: GAGVSQSPSNKVTEKGKDVELRCDPISGHTALYWYRQSLGQGLEFLIYFQGNSAPDKSGLPSDRFSAERTGGSVSTLTIQRTQQEDSAVYLCASSSRLGNTIYFGEGSWLTVV.

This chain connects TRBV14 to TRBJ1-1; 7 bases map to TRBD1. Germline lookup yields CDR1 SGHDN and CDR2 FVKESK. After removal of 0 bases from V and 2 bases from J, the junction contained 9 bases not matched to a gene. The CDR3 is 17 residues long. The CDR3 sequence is CASSQDNRGRRNTEAFF. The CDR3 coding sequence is TGTGCCAGCAGCCAAGATAACAGGGGAAGACGCAACACTGAAGCTTTCTTT.